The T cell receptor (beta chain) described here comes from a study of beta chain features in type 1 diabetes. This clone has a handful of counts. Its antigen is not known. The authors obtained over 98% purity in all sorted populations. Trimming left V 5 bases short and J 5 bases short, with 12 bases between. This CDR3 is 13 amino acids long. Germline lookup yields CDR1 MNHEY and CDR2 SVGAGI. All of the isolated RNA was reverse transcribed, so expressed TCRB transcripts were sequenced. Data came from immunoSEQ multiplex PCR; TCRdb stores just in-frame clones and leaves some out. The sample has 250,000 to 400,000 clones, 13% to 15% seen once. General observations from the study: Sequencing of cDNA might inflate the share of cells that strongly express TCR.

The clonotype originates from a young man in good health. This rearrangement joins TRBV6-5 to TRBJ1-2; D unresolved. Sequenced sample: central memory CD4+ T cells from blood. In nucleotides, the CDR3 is TGTGCCAGCAGTCTGGGTCCCTTTTATGGCTACACCTTC. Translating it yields CASSLGPFYGYTF.